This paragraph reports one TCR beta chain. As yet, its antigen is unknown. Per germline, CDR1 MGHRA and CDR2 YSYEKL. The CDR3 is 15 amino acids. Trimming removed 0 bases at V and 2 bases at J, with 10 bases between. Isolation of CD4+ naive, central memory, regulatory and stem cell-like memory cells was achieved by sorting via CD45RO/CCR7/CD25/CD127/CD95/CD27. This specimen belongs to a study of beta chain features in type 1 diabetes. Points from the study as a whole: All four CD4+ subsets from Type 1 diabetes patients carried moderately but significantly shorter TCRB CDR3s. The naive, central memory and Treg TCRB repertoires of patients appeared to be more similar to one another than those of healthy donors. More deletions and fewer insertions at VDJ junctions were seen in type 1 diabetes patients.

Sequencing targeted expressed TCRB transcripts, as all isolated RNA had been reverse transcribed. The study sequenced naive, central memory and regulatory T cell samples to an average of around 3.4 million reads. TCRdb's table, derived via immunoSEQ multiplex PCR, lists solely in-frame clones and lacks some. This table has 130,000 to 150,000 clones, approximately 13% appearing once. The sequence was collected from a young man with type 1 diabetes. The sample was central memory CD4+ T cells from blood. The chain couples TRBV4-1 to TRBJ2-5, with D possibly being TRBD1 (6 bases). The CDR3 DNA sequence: TGCGCCAGCAGCCAAGACGGGCAGGGGCAAGAGACCCAGTACTTC. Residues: CASSQDGQGQETQYF.